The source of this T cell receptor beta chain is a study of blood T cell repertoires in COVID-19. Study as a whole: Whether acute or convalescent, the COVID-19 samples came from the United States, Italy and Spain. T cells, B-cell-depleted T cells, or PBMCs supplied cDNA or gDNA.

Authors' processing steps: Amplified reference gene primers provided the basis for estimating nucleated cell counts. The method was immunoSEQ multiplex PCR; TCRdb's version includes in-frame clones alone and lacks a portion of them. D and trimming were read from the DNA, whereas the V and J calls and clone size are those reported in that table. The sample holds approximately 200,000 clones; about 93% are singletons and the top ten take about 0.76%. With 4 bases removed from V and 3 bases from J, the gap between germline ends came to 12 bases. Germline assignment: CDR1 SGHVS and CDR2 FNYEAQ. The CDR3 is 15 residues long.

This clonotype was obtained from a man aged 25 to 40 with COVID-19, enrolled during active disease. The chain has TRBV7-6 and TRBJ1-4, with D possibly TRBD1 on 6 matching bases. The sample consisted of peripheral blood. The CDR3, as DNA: TGTGCCAGCAGCTCAAACAGGGCACCTAATGAAAAACTGTTTTTT. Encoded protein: CASSSNRAPNEKLFF. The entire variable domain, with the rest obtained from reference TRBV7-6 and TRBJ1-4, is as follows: GAGVSQSPRYKVTKRGQDVALRCDPISGHVSLYWYRQALGQGPEFLTYFNYEAQQDKSGLPNDRFSAERPEGSISTLTIQRTEQRDSAMYRCASSSNRAPNEKLFFGSGTQLSVL.